One sample yielded the 20 T cell receptor beta chains listed below, sequenced in a study of CD8+ T cells in alopecia areata. Documented treatment: oral pan-JAK inhibitor, 5-10 mg twice daily. Extracted RNA was reverse transcribed into cDNA, the sequencing template. Sequencing was performed with immunoSEQ multiplex PCR; in TCRdb, only in-frame clones are kept and a portion is missing. This table holds about 220,000 clones, more than 45% found once. The sample consisted of CD4+ T cells sorted from blood, taken at week 4, from a patient treated with tofacitinib. Receptor source: a human donor with alopecia areata.

CDR3: CSVVVPGSYQPQHF. The CDR3 DNA sequence: TGCAGCGTTGTGGTACCTGGATCTTATCAGCCCCAGCATTTT. The J gene is TRBJ1-5, the V gene TRBV29-1; D gene uncertain. The CDR3 length is 14 residues. Germline values: CDR1 SQVTM, CDR2 ANQGSEA. The germline V and J ends were trimmed by 4 bases and 5 bases, with 15 bases remaining between them.

The J gene is TRBJ2-6, the V gene TRBV2, with a tentative D call TRBD1 (6 bases). V shed 9 bases and J shed 9 bases, with 18 bases lying between them. In germline, CDR1 is SNHLY, CDR2 FYNNEI. The CDR3 is 14 amino acids. DNA for the CDR3: TGTGCCAGTACACAGGGACAAAGGGGCAACGTCCTGACTTTC. It specifies CASTQGQRGNVLTF.

The chain couples TRBV7-2 to TRBJ2-6, with TRBD1 identical over 8 bases. The CDR3 loop spans 18 amino acids. Per the germline V gene, CDR1 is SGHTA and CDR2 is FQGNSA. V lost 4 bases and J lost 2; bases outside the gene matches: 10. The CDR3 region is CASSYLRDRTPGANVLTF. The CDR3 region has the DNA TGTGCCAGCAGCTACCTCCGGGACAGGACGCCTGGGGCCAACGTCCTGACTTTC.

The J gene is TRBJ2-7, the V gene TRBV19, with 8 bases fitting TRBD1. CDR1 LNHDA and CDR2 SQIVND come from the germline V gene (reference sequence). Germline trimming cut 3 bases from V and 1 base from J; bases unmatched to any gene: 8. The CDR3 contains 16 residues. CDR3 nucleotides: TGTGCCAGTAGTATGCTCCGCGGACAGGGTTCCTACGAGCAGTACTTC. Its protein is CASSMLRGQGSYEQYF.

The chain employs TRBV30 and TRBJ2-7; D assignment may be TRBD1 or TRBD2 (5 bases each). V gave up 5 bases and J gave up 7 bases, with 21 bases separating them. The CDR3 length is 14 residues. Per germline, CDR1 GTSNPN and CDR2 SVGIG (reference sequence). In DNA, the CDR3 is TGTGCCTGGGCTTCCTCGGGATGGGACCGAGAGCAGTACTTC. Translation gives CAWASSGWDREQYF.

The CDR3 DNA is TGTGCCTGGAGTGTATTAGTGAAGGACCAGCCCCAGCATTTT. It yields the protein CAWSVLVKDQPQHF. The chain couples TRBV30 to TRBJ1-5, with unresolved D. The V and J ends lost 0 bases and 7 bases respectively, with 13 bases between them. There are 14 residues in the CDR3. The germline CDR1 and CDR2 sequences are GTSNPN and SVGIG (reference sequence).

This clone has more than one count but fewer than ten. The genes are TRBV7-2 and TRBJ1-2, with TRBD1 as a possible D gene (6 bases). CDR3 length: 14 residues. Trimming pared 5 bases from V and 4 bases from J, leaving 14 bases between. Germline V gene data show CDR1 as SGHTA and CDR2 as FQGNSA. DNA of the CDR3: TGTGCCAGCAGCCCCGCGGGGGCTCGCTATGGCTACACCTTC. This encodes CASSPAGARYGYTF.

The chain carries TRBV30 and TRBJ1-1; D ambiguous. Trimming removed 6 bases from V and 0 bases from J, with 8 bases in between. Germline V gene lookup returns CDR1 GTSNPN and CDR2 SVGIG (reference sequence). CDR3 size: 12 residues. CDR3: CACAHMNTEAFF. CDR3 nucleotide sequence: TGTGCCTGCGCTCACATGAACACTGAAGCTTTCTTT.

The genes are TRBV7-9 and TRBJ1-4; D is uncertain. Per germline, CDR1 SEHNR and CDR2 FQNEAQ (reference sequence). Trimming cost V 2 bases and J 0 bases, with 7 bases left between them. The CDR3 totals 15 residues. The CDR3 DNA is TGTGCCAGCAGCTTAAGCCTCTCAACTAATGAAAAACTGTTTTTT. Translation gives CASSLSLSTNEKLFF.

The CDR3 loop is CASVSDITGELFF. CDR3 bases: TGTGCCTCTGTTTCCGACATCACCGGGGAGCTGTTTTTT. The chain carries TRBV2 and TRBJ2-2, with no clear D. This CDR3 is built from 13 residues. The germline CDR1 and CDR2 sequences are SNHLY and FYNNEI. V was pared by 11 bases and J by 4 bases, with 14 bases between.

The rearrangement uses TRBV5-5 and TRBJ2-3, with 7 bases that match TRBD2. Germline CDR1 SGHKS, CDR2 YYEKEE (reference sequence). The length of the CDR3 is 17 residues. J lost 2 bases, V lost 0 bases, and 9 bases had no gene match. The CDR3: CASSLAYRAGNTDTQYF. In nucleotides, the CDR3 is TGTGCCAGCAGCTTGGCTTATCGAGCGGGGAACACAGATACGCAGTATTTT.

The table lists this clone with a few counts. The CDR3 loop is CSVGYGNTEAFF. Here the CDR3 DNA reads TGCAGCGTTGGTTATGGGAACACTGAAGCTTTCTTT. The V gene is TRBV29-1, the J gene TRBJ1-1; D gene uncertain. Germline CDR1 is SQVTM and CDR2 is ANQGSEA. The CDR3 has 12 amino acids. Trimming cost V 4 bases and J 1 base, with 7 bases left between them.

The CDR3 region has the DNA TGTGCCAGCAGCCCCGTACCCTACGAAGAGCAGTACTTC. This codes for CASSPVPYEEQYF. The chain combines TRBV7-9 with TRBJ2-7; D is unresolved. The CDR3 runs 13 residues. The germline CDR1 and CDR2 sequences are SEHNR and FQNEAQ (reference sequence). Deletions cut 5 bases from V and 7 bases from J, with 15 bases between.

This clone occurred many times. The rearrangement links TRBV7-2 to TRBJ1-1, with unresolved D. The CDR3 sequence is 13 residues long. The V end lost 0 bases, the J end lost 8 bases, and 10 bases lay between the germline ends. Germline values: CDR1 SGHTA, CDR2 FQGNSA. Here the CDR3 reads CASSLARAGEAFF. The CDR3 DNA is TGTGCCAGCAGCTTAGCGCGGGCAGGAGAAGCTTTCTTT.

V is TRBV30 and J is TRBJ1-2; TRBD1 is a possible D gene (5 bases). The CDR3 is made up of 12 amino acids. Germline CDR1 is GTSNPN and CDR2 is SVGIG (reference sequence). V lost 5 bases and J lost 3, with 10 bases in between. CDR3 nucleotides: TGTGCCTGGCAAGACAGCGACTATGGCTACACCTTC. Translating gives CAWQDSDYGYTF. Full variable domain (rest looked up from reference TRBV30 and TRBJ1-2): SQTIHQWPATLVQPVGSPLSLECTVEGTSNPNLYWYRQAAGRGLQLLFYSVGIGQISSEVPQNLSASRPQDRQFILSSKKLLLSDSGFYLCAWQDSDYGYTFGSGTRLTVV.

This clone was seen only a few times. J is TRBJ1-1 and V is TRBV6-6; D might be TRBD1 (6 bases). Germline V gene data show CDR1 as MNHNY and CDR2 as SVGAGI (reference sequence). V dropped 8 bases and J dropped 4 bases, with 20 bases sitting between them. The CDR3 extends over 15 amino acids. CDR3: CASWTDTLITTEAFF. For the CDR3, the DNA is TGTGCCAGCTGGACAGACACCCTGATTACCACTGAAGCTTTCTTT.

This clone was seen once. V and J are TRBV30 and TRBJ1-4; tentative D call: TRBD1 (5 bases). V gave up 0 bases and J gave up 10 bases, with 15 bases separating them. The germline CDR1 and CDR2 sequences are GTSNPN and SVGIG (reference sequence). CDR3 length: 14 amino acids. Here the CDR3 DNA reads TGTGCCTGGAGTGTACCGGGCAGGGAGGGAAAACTGTTTTTT. This gives the protein CAWSVPGREGKLFF.

This chain joins TRBV27 and TRBJ2-7; weak D call: TRBD2 (6 bases). The CDR3 is made up of 13 amino acids. The ends were cut back, 5 bases at V and 2 bases at J, with 10 bases in the middle. CDR1 is MNHEY and CDR2 is SMNVEV in the germline V gene (reference sequence). The CDR3 loop reads CASSPGLTYEQYF. As DNA, the CDR3 is TGTGCCAGCAGTCCGGGACTGACCTACGAGCAGTACTTC.

This rearrangement joins TRBV6-5 to TRBJ2-3, with D unclear. Germline V gene data show CDR1 as MNHEY and CDR2 as SVGAGI. This CDR3 has 12 residues. With 6 bases removed from V and 2 bases from J, the gap between germline ends came to 6 bases. DNA of the CDR3: TGTGCCAGCAGGACAAACACAGATACGCAGTATTTT. Its protein is CASRTNTDTQYF.

This chain joins TRBV6-6 and TRBJ1-4; no clear D. V was clipped by 4 bases and J by 6 bases, with 12 bases between them. Germline CDR1 and CDR2: MNHNY and SVGAGI (reference sequence). This CDR3 has 14 residues. CDR3 loop: CASSSPPADEKLFF. In DNA, the CDR3 is TGTGCCAGCAGTTCCCCCCCGGCAGATGAAAAACTGTTTTTT.